This T cell receptor (beta chain) originates from a study of blood T cell repertoires in COVID-19. The trim removed 0 bases at V and 5 bases at J, leaving 9 bases unmatched. The CDR3 totals 16 residues. Looked up from germline, CDR1 is SGHDT and CDR2 is YYEEEE. The data were produced by immunoSEQ multiplex PCR, yet TCRdb's version contains in-frame clones alone and is incomplete. The top ten hold approximately 7% of the sample, which has approximately 94,000 clones, less than 90% seen once. The chain employs TRBV5-6 and TRBJ2-7; 9 nucleotides match TRBD1. The sample consisted of peripheral blood. The TCR comes from a man aged 25-45 years in a cohort sampled during active COVID-19. The CDR3 here is CASSLAGQGIGDEQYF. DNA for the CDR3: TGTGCCAGCAGCTTGGCGGGACAGGGAATCGGGGACGAGCAGTACTTC.